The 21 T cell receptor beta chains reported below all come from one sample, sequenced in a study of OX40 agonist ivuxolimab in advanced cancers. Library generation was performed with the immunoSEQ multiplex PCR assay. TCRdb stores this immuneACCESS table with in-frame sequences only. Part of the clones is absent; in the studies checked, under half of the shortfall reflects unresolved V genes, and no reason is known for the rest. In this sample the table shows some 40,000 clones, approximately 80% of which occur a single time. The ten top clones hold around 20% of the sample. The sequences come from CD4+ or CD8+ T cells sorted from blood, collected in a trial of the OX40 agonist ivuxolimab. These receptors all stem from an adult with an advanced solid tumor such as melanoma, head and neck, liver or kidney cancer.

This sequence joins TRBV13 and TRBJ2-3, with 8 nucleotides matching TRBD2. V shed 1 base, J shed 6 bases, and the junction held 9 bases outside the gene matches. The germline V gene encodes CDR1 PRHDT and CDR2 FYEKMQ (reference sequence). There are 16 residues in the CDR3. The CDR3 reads CASSLDRGRPSDTQYF. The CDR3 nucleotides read TGTGCCAGCAGCTTAGATCGCGGGAGGCCATCCGATACGCAGTATTTT.

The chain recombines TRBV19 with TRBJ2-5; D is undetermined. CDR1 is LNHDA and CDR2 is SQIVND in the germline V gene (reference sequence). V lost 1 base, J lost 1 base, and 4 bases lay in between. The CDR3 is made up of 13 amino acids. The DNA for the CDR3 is TGTGCCAGTAGTATAGGTAGCCAAGAGACCCAGTACTTC. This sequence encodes CASSIGSQETQYF.

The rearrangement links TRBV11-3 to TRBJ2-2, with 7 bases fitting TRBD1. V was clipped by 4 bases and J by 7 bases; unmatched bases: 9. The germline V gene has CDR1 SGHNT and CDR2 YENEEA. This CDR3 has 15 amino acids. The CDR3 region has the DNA TGTGCCAGCAGCTCGCCCGGGACAGCGCACGGGGAGCTGTTTTTT. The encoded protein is CASSSPGTAHGELFF.

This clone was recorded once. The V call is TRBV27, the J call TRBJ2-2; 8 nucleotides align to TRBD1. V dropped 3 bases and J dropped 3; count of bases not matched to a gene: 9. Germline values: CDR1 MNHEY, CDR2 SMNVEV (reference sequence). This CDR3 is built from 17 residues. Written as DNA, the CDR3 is TGTGCCAGCAGTTTCCTCCCAGGGGGCGATTACACCGGGGAGCTGTTTTTT. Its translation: CASSFLPGGDYTGELFF.

The CDR3 loop reads CASSYPSGETQYF. The CDR3 bases are TGTGCCAGCTCGTATCCCTCGGGGGAGACCCAGTACTTC. The V gene is TRBV18, the J gene TRBJ2-5; D may be TRBD2 (5 bases). The V gene lost 6 bases and the J gene lost 5 bases, with 13 bases spanning the gap. CDR1 is KGHSH, CDR2 LQKENI, per germline. The CDR3 runs to 13 residues.

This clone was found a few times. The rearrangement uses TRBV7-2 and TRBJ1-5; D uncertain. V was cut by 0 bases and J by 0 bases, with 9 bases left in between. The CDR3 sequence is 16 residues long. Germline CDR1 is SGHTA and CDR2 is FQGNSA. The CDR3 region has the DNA TGTGCCAGCAGCTTAGCTCCGGACCCTAGCAATCAGCCCCAGCATTTT. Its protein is CASSLAPDPSNQPQHF.

This CDR3 reads CASTGQGSYNEQFF. The CDR3, as DNA: TGTGCCAGCACCGGACAGGGGTCCTACAATGAGCAGTTCTTC. The rearrangement joins TRBV6-6 to TRBJ2-1, with TRBD1 matching 9 bases. The CDR3 covers 14 residues. CDR1 and CDR2 (germline): MNHNY, SVGAGI (reference sequence). The trim removed 7 bases at V and 1 base at J, leaving 2 bases unmatched.

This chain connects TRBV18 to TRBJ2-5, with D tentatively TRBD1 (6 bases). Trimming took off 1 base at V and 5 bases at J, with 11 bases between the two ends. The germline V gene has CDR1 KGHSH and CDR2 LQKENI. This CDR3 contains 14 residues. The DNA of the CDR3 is TGTGCCAGCTCACCACAAGCACAGGGTGAGACCCAGTACTTC. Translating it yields CASSPQAQGETQYF.

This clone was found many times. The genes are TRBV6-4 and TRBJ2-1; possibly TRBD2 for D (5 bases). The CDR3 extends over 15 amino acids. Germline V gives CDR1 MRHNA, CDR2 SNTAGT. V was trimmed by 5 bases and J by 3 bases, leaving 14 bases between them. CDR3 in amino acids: CASSLEDGGYNEQFF. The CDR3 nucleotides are TGTGCCAGCAGTTTAGAAGATGGAGGCTACAATGAGCAGTTCTTC.

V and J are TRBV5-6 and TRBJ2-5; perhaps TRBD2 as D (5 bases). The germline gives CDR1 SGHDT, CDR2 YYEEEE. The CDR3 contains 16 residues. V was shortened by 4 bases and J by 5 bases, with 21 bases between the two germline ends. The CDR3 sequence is CASSEEGKTVEETQYF. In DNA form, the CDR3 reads TGTGCCAGCAGCGAAGAGGGTAAGACGGTGGAGGAGACCCAGTACTTC.

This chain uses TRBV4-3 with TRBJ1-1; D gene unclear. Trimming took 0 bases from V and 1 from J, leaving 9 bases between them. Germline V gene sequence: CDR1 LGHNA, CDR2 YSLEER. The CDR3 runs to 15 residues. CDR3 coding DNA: TGCGCCAGCAGCCAAGATCCCAGTCCGAACACTGAAGCTTTCTTT. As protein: CASSQDPSPNTEAFF.

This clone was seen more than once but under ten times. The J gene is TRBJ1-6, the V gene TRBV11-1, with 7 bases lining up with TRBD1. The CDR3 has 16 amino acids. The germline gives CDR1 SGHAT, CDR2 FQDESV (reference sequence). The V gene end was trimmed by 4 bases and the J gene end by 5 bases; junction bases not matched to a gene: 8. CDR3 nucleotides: TGTGCCAGCAGCTCCCCAGACAGGGCGCATAATTCACCCCTCCACTTT. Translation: CASSSPDRAHNSPLHF.

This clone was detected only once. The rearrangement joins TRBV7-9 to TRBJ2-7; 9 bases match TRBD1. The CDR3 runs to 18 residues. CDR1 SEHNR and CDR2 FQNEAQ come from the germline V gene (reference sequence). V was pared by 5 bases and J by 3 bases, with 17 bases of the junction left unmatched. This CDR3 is CASSMTNYRGRKGYEQYF. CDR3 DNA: TGTGCCAGCAGCATGACCAACTACAGGGGGCGTAAGGGCTACGAGCAGTACTTC.

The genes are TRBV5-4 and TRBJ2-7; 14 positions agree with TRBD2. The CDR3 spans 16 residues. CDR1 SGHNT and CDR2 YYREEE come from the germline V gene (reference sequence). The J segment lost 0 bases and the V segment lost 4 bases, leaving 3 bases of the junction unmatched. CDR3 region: CASSLGTSGSSYEQYF. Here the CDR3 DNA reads TGTGCCAGCAGCCTGGGGACTAGCGGGAGCTCCTACGAGCAGTACTTC.

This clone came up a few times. CDR3 nucleotide sequence: TGTGCCAGCTCACGACCCGGAACTGAAGCTTTCTTT. It translates to CASSRPGTEAFF. The chain couples TRBV18 to TRBJ1-1, with no clear D. There are 12 residues in the CDR3. CDR1 and CDR2 from the germline V gene are KGHSH and LQKENI. Trimming stripped 4 bases from V and 5 bases from J, with 8 bases between.

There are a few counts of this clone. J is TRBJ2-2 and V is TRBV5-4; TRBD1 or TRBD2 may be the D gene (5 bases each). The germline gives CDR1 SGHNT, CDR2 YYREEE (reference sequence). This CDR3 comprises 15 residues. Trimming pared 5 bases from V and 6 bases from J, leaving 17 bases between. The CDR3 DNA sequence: TGTGCCAGCAGAAACAAGGACTCGGGACCCGGGGAGCTGTTTTTT. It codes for CASRNKDSGPGELFF.

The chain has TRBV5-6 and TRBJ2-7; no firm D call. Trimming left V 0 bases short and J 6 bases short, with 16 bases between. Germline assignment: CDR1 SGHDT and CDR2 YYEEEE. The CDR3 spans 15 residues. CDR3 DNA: TGTGCCAGCAGCTTGGGCAGGAACAGACCCAGCGAGCAGTACTTC. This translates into CASSLGRNRPSEQYF.

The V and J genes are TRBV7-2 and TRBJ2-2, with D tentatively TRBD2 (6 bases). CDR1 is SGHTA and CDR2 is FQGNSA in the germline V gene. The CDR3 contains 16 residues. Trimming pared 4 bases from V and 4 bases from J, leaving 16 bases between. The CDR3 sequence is CASSSTRQGGTGELFF. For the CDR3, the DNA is TGTGCCAGCAGCTCCACTAGGCAGGGAGGCACCGGGGAGCTGTTTTTT. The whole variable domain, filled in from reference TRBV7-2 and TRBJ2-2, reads GAGVSQSPSNKVTEKGKDVELRCDPISGHTALYWYRQSLGQGLEFLIYFQGNSAPDKSGLPSDRFSAERTGGSVSTLTIQRTQQEDSAVYLCASSSTRQGGTGELFFGEGSRLTVL.

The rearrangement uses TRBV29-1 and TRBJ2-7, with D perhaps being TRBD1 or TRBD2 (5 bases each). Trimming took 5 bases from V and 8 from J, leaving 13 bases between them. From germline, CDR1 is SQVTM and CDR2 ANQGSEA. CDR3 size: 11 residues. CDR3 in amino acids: CSVQTTGQQYF. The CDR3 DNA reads TGCAGCGTTCAGACGACGGGGCAGCAGTACTTC.

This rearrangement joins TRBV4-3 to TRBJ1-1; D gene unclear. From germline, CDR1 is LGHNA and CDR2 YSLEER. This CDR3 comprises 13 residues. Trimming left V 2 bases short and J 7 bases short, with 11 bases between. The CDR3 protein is CASSQFRGNEAFF. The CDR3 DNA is TGCGCCAGCAGCCAATTTCGGGGAAATGAAGCTTTCTTT.

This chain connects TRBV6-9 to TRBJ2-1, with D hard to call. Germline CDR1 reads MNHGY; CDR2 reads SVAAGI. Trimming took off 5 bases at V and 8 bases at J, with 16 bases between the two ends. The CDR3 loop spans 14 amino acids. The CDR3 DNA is TGTGCCAGCAGTGACTCTTGGACCACGGATGAGCAGTTCTTC. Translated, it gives CASSDSWTTDEQFF.